A selection of T cell receptor beta chains follows, all from one sample in a study of CD8 T cells in Susac syndrome. From the immunoSEQ multiplex PCR reads, TCRdb called clonotypes with MiXCR, one entry per CDR3 protein. The table shows around 300,000 distinct CDR3 sequences, with almost 85% occurring only once. The sequenced sample consisted of CD8+ T cells from PBMCs. These receptors were taken from a human donor with multiple sclerosis. Both conserved end residues are part of each CDR3. Each record gives: clone size, V gene, D gene, J gene, CDR3 protein, CDR3 DNA. The D gene is left open where the match is weak. Clone size is shown for a subset of rows, as once, few, many or a class of expanded clone.

clone size: .; V gene: TRBV30; D gene: .; J gene: TRBJ1-4; CDR3 protein: CAWSWGGGNEKLFF; CDR3 DNA: TGTGCCTGGAGTTGGGGGGGTGGAAATGAAAAACTGTTTTTT
clone size: .; V gene: TRBV28; D gene: .; J gene: TRBJ1-4; CDR3 protein: CASTWGGREKLFF; CDR3 DNA: TGTGCCAGCACCTGGGGGGGAAGGGAAAAACTGTTTTTT
clone size: once; V gene: TRBV3-1; D gene: TRBD1; J gene: TRBJ1-4; CDR3 protein: CASSHFTGQDNEKLFF; CDR3 DNA: TGTGCCAGCAGCCATTTTACGGGACAGGATAATGAAAAACTGTTTTTT
clone size: .; V gene: TRBV6-5; D gene: .; J gene: TRBJ2-1; CDR3 protein: CASRQYRAGYNEQFF; CDR3 DNA: TGTGCCAGCAGGCAATATAGGGCGGGTTACAATGAGCAGTTCTTC
clone size: few; V gene: TRBV11-2; D gene: .; J gene: TRBJ1-1; CDR3 protein: CASSLETGASEAFF; CDR3 DNA: TGTGCCAGCAGCTTAGAGACGGGGGCTTCGGAAGCTTTCTTT
clone size: .; V gene: TRBV19; D gene: .; J gene: TRBJ1-3; CDR3 protein: CASSLLDLPGNTIYF; CDR3 DNA: TGTGCCAGTAGTCTCCTTGACCTGCCGGGGAACACCATATATTTT
clone size: .; V gene: TRBV7-9; D gene: .; J gene: TRBJ1-4; CDR3 protein: CASSPGWEKLFF; CDR3 DNA: TGTGCTAGCAGCCCAGGCTGGGAAAAACTGTTTTTT
clone size: .; V gene: TRBV14; D gene: .; J gene: TRBJ2-1; CDR3 protein: CASSQDRGLGDNEQFF; CDR3 DNA: TGTGCCAGCAGCCAAGATCGAGGACTTGGTGATAATGAGCAGTTCTTC
clone size: once; V gene: TRBV10-3; D gene: TRBD2; J gene: TRBJ2-7; CDR3 protein: CAISKFGLARRRIQQYF; CDR3 DNA: TGTGCCATCAGCAAATTTGGACTAGCGAGGAGGAGGATCCAGCAGTACTTC
clone size: few; V gene: TRBV6-2/TRBV6-3; D gene: .; J gene: TRBJ2-1; CDR3 protein: CASSYEEYNEQFF; CDR3 DNA: TGTGCCAGCAGTTACGAAGAGTACAATGAGCAGTTCTTC
clone size: .; V gene: TRBV6-5; D gene: .; J gene: TRBJ2-7; CDR3 protein: CASSYSEVRSYEQYF; CDR3 DNA: TGTGCCAGCAGTTACTCGGAGGTTCGCTCCTACGAGCAGTACTTC
clone size: .; V gene: TRBV27; D gene: .; J gene: TRBJ1-2; CDR3 protein: CASTPAHSNYGYTF; CDR3 DNA: TGTGCCAGCACTCCAGCGCACAGTAACTATGGCTACACCTTC